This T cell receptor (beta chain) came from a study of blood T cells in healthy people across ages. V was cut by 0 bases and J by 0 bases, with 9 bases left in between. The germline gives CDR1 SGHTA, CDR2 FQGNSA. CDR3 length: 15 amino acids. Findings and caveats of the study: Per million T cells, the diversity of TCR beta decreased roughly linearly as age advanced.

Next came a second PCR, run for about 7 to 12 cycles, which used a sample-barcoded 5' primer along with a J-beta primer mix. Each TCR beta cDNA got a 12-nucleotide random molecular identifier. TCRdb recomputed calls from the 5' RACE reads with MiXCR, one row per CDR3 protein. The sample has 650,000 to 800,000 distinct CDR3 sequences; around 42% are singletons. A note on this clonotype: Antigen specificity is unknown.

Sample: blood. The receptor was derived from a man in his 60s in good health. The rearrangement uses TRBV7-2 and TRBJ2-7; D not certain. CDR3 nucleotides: TGTGCCAGCAGCTTAGCACGCGGCATCTCCTACGAGCAGTACTTC. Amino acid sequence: CASSLARGISYEQYF.